This T cell receptor beta chain was documented in a study of CD8+ T cells in alopecia areata. The CDR3 is 14 residues long. V shed 5 bases and J shed 11 bases, with 19 bases lying between them. CDR1 and CDR2 (germline): MNHNY, SVGAGI (reference sequence). Punch biopsies of lesional scalp, plus peripheral blood, were taken from alopecia areata patients. Researchers picked out CD4+ and CD8+ T cells from PBMCs by sorting. This clone was detected once. RNA extraction and reverse transcription yielded cDNA as sequencing template. TCRdb keeps only in-frame clones here, not all; method: immunoSEQ multiplex PCR. The data contain 130,000 or so clones, around 45% of them singletons.

Material: NKG2D-low CD8+ T cells sorted from blood. This receptor was obtained from a human donor with alopecia areata. The chain employs TRBV6-6 and TRBJ2-1, with a tentative D call TRBD2 (6 bases). The CDR3 DNA reads as TGTGCCAGCAGTGACACCGGGACTGGATATAAGCAGTTCTTC. Protein: CASSDTGTGYKQFF.